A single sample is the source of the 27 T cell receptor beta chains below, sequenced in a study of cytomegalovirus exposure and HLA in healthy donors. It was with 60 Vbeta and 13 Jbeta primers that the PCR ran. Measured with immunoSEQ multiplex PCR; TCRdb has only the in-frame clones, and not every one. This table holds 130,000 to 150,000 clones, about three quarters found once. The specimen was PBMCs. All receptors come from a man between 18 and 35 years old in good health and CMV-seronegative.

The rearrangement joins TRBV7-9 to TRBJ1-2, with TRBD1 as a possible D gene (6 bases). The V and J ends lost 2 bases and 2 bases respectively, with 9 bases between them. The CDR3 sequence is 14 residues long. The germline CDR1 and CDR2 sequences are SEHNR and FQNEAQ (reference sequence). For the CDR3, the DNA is TGTGCCAGCAGCTTACCCGGACAGAACTATGGCTACACCTTC. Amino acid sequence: CASSLPGQNYGYTF.

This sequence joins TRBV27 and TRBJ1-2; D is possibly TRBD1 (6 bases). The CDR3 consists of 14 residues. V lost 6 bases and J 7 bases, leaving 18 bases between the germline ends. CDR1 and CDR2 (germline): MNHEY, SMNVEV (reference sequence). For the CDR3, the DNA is TGTGCCAGCAGATCGGCTCAGGGGTTGAGTGGCTACACCTTC. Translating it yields CASRSAQGLSGYTF.

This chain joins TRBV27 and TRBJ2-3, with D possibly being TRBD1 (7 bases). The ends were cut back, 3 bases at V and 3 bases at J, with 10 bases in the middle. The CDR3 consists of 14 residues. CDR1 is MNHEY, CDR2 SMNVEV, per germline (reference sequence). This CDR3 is CASSFRGVTDTQYF. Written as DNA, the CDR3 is TGTGCCAGCAGTTTCAGGGGGGTGACAGATACGCAGTATTTT.

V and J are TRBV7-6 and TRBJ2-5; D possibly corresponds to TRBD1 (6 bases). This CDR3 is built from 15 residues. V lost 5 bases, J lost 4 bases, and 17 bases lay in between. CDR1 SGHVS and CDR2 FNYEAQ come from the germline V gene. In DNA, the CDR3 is TGTGCCAGCAGCCAGAATCCGACAGGATTAGAGACCCAGTACTTC. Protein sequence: CASSQNPTGLETQYF.

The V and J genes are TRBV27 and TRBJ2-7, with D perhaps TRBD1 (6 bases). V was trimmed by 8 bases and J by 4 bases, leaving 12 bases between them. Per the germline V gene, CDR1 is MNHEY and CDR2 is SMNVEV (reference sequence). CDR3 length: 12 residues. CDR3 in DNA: TGTGCCAGCCAGGGGAGCGCTTACGAGCAGTACTTC. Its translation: CASQGSAYEQYF.

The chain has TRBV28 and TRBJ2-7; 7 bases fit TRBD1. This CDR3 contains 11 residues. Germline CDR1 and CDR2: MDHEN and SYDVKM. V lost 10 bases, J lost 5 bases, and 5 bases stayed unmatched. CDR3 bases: TGTGCCACCAACGACAGGGACGAGCAGTACTTC. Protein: CATNDRDEQYF. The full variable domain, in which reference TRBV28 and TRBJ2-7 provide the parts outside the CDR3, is DVKVTQSSRYLVKRTGEKVFLECVQDMDHENMFWYRQDPGLGLRLIYFSYDVKMKEKGDIPEGYSVSREKKERFSLILESASTNQTSMYLCATNDRDEQYFGPGTRLTVT.

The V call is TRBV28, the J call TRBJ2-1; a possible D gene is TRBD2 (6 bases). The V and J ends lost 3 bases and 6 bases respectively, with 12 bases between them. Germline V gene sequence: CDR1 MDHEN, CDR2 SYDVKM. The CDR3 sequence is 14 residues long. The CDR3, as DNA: TGTGCCAGCAGTTTTCTACTAGCTTTCAATGAGCAGTTCTTC. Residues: CASSFLLAFNEQFF.

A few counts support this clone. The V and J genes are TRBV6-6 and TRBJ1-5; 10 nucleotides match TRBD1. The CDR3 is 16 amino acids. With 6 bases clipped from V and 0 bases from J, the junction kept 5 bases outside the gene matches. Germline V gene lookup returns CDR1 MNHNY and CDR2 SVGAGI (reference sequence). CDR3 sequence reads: CASRPGQGISNQPQHF. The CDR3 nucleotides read TGTGCCAGCAGACCGGGACAGGGGATTAGCAATCAGCCCCAGCATTTT.

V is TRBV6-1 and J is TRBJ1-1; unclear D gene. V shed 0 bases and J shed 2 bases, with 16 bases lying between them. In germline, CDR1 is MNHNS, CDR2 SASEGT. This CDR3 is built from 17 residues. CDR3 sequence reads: CASSEAPSRGSNTEAFF. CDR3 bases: TGTGCCAGCAGTGAAGCGCCAAGCCGGGGTTCTAACACTGAAGCTTTCTTT.

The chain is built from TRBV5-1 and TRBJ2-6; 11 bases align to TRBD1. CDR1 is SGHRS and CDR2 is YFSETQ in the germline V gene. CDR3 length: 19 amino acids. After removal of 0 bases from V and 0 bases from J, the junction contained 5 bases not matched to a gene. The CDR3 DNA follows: TGCGCCAGCAGCTTGGTAGGGACAGGGGGAAACTCTGGGGCCAACGTCCTGACTTTC. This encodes CASSLVGTGGNSGANVLTF.

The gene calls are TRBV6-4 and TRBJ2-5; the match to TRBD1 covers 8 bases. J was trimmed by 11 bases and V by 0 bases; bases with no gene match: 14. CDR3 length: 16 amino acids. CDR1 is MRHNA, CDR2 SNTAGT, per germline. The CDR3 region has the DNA TGTGCCAGCAGTGACTCACGGACAGGGTCAACTACGAGGCAGTACTTC. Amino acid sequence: CASSDSRTGSTTRQYF.

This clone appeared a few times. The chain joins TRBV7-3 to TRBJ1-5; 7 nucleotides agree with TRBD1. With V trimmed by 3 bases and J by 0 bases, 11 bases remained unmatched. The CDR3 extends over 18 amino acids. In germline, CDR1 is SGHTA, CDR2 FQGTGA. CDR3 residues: CASSLAGTELYSNQPQHF. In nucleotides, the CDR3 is TGTGCCAGCAGCTTGGCCGGGACAGAGCTTTATAGCAATCAGCCCCAGCATTTT.

Written as DNA, the CDR3 is TGTGCCAGCAGCGGGTCAGAACAGGCCTACGAGCAGTACTTC. Translated: CASSGSEQAYEQYF. The chain uses TRBV9 and TRBJ2-7, with D maybe TRBD1 (5 bases). The CDR3 sequence is 14 residues long. Trimming removed 3 bases from V and 2 bases from J, with 12 bases in between. Germline V lookup: CDR1 SGDLS, CDR2 YYNGEE.

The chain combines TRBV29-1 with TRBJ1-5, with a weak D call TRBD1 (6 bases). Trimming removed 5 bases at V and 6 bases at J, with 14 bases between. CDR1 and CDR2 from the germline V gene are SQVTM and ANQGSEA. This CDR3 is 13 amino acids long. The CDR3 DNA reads TGCAGCGTTCAACAGGGCGGGGGTCAGCCCCAGCATTTT. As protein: CSVQQGGGQPQHF.

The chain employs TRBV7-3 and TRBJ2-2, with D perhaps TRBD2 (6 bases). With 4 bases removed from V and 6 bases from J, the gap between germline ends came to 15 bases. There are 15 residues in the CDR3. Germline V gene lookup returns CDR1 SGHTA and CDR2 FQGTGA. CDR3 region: CASSSPGTPAGELFF. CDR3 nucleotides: TGTGCCAGCAGCTCTCCCGGGACTCCCGCCGGGGAGCTGTTTTTT.

CDR3 in DNA: TGTGCCTACACCCTTGGGACACCTTCACCCCTCCACTTT. Its translation is CAYTLGTPSPLHF. J is TRBJ1-6 and V is TRBV30; possibly TRBD1 for D (6 bases). The CDR3 is 13 residues long. In germline, CDR1 is GTSNPN, CDR2 SVGIG (reference sequence). Trimming shortened V by 7 bases and J by 9 bases, and 16 bases separated the two germline ends.

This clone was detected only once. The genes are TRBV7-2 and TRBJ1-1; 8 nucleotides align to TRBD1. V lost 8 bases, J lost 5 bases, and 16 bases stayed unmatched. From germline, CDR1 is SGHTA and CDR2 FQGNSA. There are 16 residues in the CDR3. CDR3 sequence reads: CASRTIGQGARTEAFF. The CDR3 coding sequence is TGTGCCAGCCGCACTATAGGGCAGGGGGCAAGAACTGAAGCTTTCTTT.

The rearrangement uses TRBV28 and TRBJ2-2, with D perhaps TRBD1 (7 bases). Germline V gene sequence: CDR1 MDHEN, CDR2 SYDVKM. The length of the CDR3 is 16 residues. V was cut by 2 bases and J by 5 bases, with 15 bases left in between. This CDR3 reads CASSLRLAGGTGELFF. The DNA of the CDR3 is TGTGCCAGCAGTTTAAGGTTGGCAGGGGGGACCGGGGAGCTGTTTTTT. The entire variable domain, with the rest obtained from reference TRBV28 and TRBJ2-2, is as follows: DVKVTQSSRYLVKRTGEKVFLECVQDMDHENMFWYRQDPGLGLRLIYFSYDVKMKEKGDIPEGYSVSREKKERFSLILESASTNQTSMYLCASSLRLAGGTGELFFGEGSRLTVL.

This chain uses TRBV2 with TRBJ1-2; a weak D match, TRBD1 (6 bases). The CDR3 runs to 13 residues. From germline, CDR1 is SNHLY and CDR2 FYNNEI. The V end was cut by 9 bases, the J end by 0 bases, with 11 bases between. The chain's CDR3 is CARNRESNYGYTF. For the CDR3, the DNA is TGTGCCAGGAACAGGGAATCTAACTATGGCTACACCTTC. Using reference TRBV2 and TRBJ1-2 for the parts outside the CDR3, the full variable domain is EPEVTQTPSHQVTQMGQEVILRCVPISNHLYFYWYRQILGQKVEFLVSFYNNEISEKSEIFDDQFSVERPDGSNFTLKIRSTKLEDSAMYFCARNRESNYGYTFGSGTRLTVV.

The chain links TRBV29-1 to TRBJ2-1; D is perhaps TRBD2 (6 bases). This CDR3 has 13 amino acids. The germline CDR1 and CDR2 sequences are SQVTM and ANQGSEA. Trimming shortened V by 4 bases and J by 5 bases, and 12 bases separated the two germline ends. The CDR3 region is CSVAQTRNNEQFF. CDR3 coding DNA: TGCAGCGTTGCCCAGACTAGGAACAATGAGCAGTTCTTC.

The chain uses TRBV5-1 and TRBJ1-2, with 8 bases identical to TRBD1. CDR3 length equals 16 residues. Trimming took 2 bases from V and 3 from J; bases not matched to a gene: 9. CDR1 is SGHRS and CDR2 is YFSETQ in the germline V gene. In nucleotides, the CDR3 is TGCGCCAGCAGCTTAGGGGCATTACAGGGGGACTATGGCTACACCTTC. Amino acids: CASSLGALQGDYGYTF.

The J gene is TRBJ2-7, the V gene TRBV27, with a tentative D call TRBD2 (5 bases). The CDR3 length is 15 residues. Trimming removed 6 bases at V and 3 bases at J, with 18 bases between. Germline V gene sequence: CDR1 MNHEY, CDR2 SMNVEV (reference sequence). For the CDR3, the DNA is TGTGCCAGCAGATCCGGGAAAACTGAACTCTACGAGCAGTACTTC. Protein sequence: CASRSGKTELYEQYF.

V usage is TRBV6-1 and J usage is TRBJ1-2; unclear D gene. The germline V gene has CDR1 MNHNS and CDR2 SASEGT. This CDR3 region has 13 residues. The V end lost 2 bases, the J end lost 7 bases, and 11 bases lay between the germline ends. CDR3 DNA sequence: TGTGCCAGCAGTGAATCAGACTTATTTGGCTACACCTTC. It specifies CASSESDLFGYTF.

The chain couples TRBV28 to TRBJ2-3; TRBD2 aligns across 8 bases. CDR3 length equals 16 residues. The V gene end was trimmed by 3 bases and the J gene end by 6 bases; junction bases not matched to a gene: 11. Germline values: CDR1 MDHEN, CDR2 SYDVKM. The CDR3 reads CASSFLGGRRSDTQYF. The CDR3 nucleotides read TGTGCCAGCAGTTTCCTGGGCGGGAGGAGATCGGATACGCAGTATTTT. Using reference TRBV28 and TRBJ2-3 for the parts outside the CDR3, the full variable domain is DVKVTQSSRYLVKRTGEKVFLECVQDMDHENMFWYRQDPGLGLRLIYFSYDVKMKEKGDIPEGYSVSREKKERFSLILESASTNQTSMYLCASSFLGGRRSDTQYFGPGTRLTVL.

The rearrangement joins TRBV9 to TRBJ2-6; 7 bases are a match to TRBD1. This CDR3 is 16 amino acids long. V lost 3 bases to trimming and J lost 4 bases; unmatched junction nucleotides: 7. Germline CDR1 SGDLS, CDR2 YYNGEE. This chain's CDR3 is CASSGAWDSGANVLTF. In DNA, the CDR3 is TGTGCCAGCAGCGGGGCTTGGGACAGCGGGGCCAACGTCCTGACTTTC.

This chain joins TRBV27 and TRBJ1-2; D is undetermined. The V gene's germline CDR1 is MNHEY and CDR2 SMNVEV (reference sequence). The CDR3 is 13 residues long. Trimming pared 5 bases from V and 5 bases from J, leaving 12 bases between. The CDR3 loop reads CASSPLTGYGYTF. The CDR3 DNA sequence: TGTGCCAGCAGTCCCTTGACGGGGTATGGCTACACCTTC.

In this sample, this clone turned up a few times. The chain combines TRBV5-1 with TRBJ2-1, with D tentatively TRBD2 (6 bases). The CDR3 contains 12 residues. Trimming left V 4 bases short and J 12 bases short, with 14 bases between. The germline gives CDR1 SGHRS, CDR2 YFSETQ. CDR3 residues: CASSLGTATQFF. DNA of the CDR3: TGCGCCAGCAGCCTAGGGACTGCAACGCAGTTCTTC.